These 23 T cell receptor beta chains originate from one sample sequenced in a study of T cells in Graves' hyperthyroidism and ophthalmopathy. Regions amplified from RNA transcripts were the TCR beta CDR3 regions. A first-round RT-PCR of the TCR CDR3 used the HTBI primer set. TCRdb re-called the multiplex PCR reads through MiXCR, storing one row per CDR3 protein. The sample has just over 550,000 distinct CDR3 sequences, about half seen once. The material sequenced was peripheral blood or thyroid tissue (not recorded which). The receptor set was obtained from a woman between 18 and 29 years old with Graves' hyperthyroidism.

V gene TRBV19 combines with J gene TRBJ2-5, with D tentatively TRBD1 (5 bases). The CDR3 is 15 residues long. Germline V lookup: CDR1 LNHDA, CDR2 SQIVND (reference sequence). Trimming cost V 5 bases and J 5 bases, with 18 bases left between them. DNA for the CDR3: TGTGCCAGTAGTGGGGCTAGGAATTATCTGGAGACCCAGTACTTC. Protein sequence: CASSGARNYLETQYF. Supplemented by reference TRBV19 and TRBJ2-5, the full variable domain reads DGGITQSPKYLFRKEGQNVTLSCEQNLNHDAMYWYRQDPGQGLRLIYYSQIVNDFQKGDIAEGYSVSREKKESFPLTVTSAQKNPTAFYLCASSGARNYLETQYFGPGTRLLVL.

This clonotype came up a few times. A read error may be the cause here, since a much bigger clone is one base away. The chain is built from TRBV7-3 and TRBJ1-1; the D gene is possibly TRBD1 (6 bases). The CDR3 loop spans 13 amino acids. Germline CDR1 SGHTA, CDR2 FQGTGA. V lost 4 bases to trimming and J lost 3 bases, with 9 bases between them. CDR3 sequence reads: CASSWTDYTEAFF. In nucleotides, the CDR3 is TGTGCCAGCAGCTGGACAGACTACACTGAAGCTTTCTTT.

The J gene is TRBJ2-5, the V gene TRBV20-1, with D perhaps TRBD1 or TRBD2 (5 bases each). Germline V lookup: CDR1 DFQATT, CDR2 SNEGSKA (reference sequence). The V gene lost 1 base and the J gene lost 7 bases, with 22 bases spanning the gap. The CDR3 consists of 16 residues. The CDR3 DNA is TGCAGTGCTAGAGGGCTTCGGGACGAACTCGAAGGGACCCAGTACTTC. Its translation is CSARGLRDELEGTQYF.

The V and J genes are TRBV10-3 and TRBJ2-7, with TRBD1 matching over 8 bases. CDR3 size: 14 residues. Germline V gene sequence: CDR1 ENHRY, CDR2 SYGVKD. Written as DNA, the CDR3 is TGTGCTGCACCAGGGACAGGCTTTGGCTACGAGCAGTACTTC. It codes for CAAPGTGFGYEQYF.

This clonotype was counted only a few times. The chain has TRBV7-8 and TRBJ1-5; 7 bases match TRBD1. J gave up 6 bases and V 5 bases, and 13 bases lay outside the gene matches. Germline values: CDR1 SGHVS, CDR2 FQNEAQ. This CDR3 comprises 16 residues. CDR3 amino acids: CASSQDTGVKTQPQHF. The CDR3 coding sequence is TGTGCCAGCAGCCAAGACACAGGGGTGAAGACTCAGCCCCAGCATTTT.

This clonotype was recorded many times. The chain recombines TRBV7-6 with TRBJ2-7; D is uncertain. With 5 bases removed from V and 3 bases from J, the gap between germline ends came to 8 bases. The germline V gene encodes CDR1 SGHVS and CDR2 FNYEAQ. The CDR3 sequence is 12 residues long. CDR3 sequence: CASSLNSYEQYF. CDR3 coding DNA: TGTGCCAGCAGCCTAAACAGCTACGAGCAGTACTTC.

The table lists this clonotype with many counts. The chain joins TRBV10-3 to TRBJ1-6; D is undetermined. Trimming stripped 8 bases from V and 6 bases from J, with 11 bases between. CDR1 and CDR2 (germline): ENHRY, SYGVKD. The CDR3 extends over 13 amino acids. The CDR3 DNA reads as TGTGCCATCCTCGAGGAACCTAATTCACCCCTCCACTTT. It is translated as CAILEEPNSPLHF.

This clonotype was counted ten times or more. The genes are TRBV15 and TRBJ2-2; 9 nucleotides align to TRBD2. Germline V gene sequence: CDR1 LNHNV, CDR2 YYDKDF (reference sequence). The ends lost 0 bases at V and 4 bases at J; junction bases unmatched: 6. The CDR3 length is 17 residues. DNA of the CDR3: TGTGCCACCAGCAGAGAGGAGCTAGCGGGGTTCACCGGGGAGCTGTTTTTT. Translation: CATSREELAGFTGELFF.

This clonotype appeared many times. CDR3 loop: CASSLRQGDSPLHF. The DNA of the CDR3 is TGTGCCAGCAGCTTAAGACAGGGCGATTCACCCCTCCACTTT. The chain couples TRBV7-9 to TRBJ1-6, with TRBD1 matching 7 bases. There are 14 residues in the CDR3. Germline V gives CDR1 SEHNR, CDR2 FQNEAQ (reference sequence). Trimming cost V 2 bases and J 8 bases; bases outside gene matches: 3.

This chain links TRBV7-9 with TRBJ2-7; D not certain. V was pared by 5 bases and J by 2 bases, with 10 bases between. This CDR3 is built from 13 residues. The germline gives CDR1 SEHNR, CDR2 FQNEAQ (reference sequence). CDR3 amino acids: CASSQVLTYEQYF. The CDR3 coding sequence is TGTGCCAGCAGCCAAGTGCTAACCTACGAGCAGTACTTC.

This CDR3 is CASSLSQGSGNTIYF. The DNA for the CDR3 is TGTGCCAGCAGCTTAAGTCAGGGCTCTGGAAACACCATATATTTT. J is TRBJ1-3 and V is TRBV7-3, with D maybe TRBD1 (5 bases). Germline CDR1 is SGHTA and CDR2 is FQGTGA. With 1 base removed from V and 0 bases from J, the gap between germline ends came to 7 bases. This CDR3 spans 15 amino acids.

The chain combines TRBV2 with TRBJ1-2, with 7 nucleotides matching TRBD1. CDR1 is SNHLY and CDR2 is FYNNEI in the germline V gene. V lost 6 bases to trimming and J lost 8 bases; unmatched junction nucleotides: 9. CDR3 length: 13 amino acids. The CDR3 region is CASRVDRAVGYTF. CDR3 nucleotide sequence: TGTGCCAGCAGAGTCGACAGGGCGGTCGGCTACACCTTC.

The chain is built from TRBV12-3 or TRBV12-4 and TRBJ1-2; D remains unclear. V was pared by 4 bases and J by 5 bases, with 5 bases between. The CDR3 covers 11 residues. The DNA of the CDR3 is TGTGCCAGCAGTTGGCGATATGGCTACACCTTC. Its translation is CASSWRYGYTF.

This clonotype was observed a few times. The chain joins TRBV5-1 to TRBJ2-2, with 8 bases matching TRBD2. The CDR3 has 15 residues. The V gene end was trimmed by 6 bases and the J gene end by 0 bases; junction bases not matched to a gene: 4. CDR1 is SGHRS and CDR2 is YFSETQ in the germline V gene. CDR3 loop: CASKVLAANTGELFF. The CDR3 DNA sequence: TGCGCCAGCAAGGTACTAGCGGCGAACACCGGGGAGCTGTTTTTT.

DNA of the CDR3: TGTGCCAGCATTAGAGGGGCAGGCTCCACTGAAGCTTTCTTT. It encodes CASIRGAGSTEAFF. The rearrangement joins TRBV7-9 to TRBJ1-1, with D maybe TRBD1 (5 bases). Trimming removed 7 bases from V and 4 bases from J, with 16 bases in between. CDR1 is SEHNR and CDR2 is FQNEAQ in the germline V gene (reference sequence). The CDR3 has 14 amino acids. Based on the CDR3 plus reference TRBV7-9 and TRBJ1-1, the full variable domain is DTGVSQNPRHKITKRGQNVTFRCDPISEHNRLYWYRQTLGQGPEFLTYFQNEAQLEKSRLLSDRFSAERPKGSFSTLEIQRTEQGDSAMYLCASIRGAGSTEAFFGQGTRLTVV.

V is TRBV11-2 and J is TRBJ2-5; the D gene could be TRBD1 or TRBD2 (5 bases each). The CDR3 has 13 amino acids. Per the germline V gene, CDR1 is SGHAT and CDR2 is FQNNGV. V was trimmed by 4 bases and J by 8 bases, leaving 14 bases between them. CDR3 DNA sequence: TGTGCCAGCAGCTGGGGACGGAGAAATACCCAGTACTTC. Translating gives CASSWGRRNTQYF.

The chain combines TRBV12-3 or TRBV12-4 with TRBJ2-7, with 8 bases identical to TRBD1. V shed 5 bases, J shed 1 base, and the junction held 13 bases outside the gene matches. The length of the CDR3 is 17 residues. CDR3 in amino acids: CASSANAGTGHSYEQYF. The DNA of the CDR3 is TGTGCCAGCAGTGCGAATGCCGGGACAGGCCATTCCTACGAGCAGTACTTC.

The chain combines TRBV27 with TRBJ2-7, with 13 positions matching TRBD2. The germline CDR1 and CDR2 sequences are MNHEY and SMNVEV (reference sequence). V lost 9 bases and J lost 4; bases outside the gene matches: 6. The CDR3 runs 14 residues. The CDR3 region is CASQRLAGGYEQYF. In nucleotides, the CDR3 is TGTGCCAGTCAGCGACTAGCGGGAGGTTACGAGCAGTACTTC.

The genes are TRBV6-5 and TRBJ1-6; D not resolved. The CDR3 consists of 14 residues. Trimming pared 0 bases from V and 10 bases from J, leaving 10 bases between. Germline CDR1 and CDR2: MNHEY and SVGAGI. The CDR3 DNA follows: TGTGCCAGCAGTTACTCAGCCAAGACCTCACCCCTCCACTTT. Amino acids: CASSYSAKTSPLHF.

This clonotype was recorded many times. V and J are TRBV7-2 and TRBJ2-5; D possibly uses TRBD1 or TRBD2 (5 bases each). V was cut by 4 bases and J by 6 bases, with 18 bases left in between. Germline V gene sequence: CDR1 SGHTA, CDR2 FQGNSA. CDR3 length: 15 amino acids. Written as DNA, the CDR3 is TGTGCCAGCAGCTCACCCGGGACCCCTCGGAAGACCCAGTACTTC. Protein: CASSSPGTPRKTQYF.

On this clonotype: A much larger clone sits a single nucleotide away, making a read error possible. CDR3 nucleotide sequence: TGTGCCAGCAGCATAGAGTGGGATTCACCCCTCCACTTT. Its translation: CASSIEWDSPLHF. This sequence joins TRBV6-4 and TRBJ1-6; D is unclear. This CDR3 region has 13 residues. The germline V and J ends were trimmed by 6 bases and 8 bases, with 11 bases remaining between them. Germline values: CDR1 MRHNA, CDR2 SNTAGT.

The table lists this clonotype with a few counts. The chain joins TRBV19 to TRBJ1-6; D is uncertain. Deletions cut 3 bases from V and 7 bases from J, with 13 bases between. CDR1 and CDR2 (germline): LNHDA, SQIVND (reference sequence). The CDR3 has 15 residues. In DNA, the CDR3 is TGTGCCAGTAGTATGTTCGCACCGCACAATTCACCCCTCCACTTT. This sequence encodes CASSMFAPHNSPLHF.

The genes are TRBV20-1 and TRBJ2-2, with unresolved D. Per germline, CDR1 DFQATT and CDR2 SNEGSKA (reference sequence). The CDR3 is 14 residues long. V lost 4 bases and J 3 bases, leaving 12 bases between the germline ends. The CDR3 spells CSAKDTRDTGELFF. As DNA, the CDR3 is TGCAGTGCTAAAGACACAAGGGACACCGGGGAGCTGTTTTTT.